Listed below are T cell receptor beta chains from one sample, sequenced in a study of T cells in tuberculosis. Clones were read by immunoSEQ multiplex PCR, and TCRdb kept only the in-frame ones, dropping some. The sample has approximately 30,000 clones; around 93% are singletons. Sequenced material: PBMCs. The source is a donor aged 10 to 29 with latent tuberculosis or without tuberculosis infection. Some clones in this sample may be carry-over from other donors' samples. The CDR3 runs from the conserved cysteine through the conserved F or W. The D gene is left open where the match is weak. Clone size is shown for a subset of rows, as once, few, many or a class of expanded clone.

len,v_gene,j_gene,d_gene,abundance,CDR3aa,CDR3nt
13,TRBV9,TRBJ2-7,-,-,CASSVEGAHEQYF,TGTGCCAGCAGCGTGGAGGGGGCCCACGAGCAGTACTTC
14,TRBV7-9,TRBJ2-7,-,-,CASARGGGSYEQYF,TGTGCCAGCGCAAGAGGGGGGGGCTCCTACGAGCAGTACTTC
11,TRBV6-6,TRBJ1-2,-,medium-sized,CASWTVHGYTF,TGTGCCAGCTGGACAGTTCATGGCTACACCTTC
15,TRBV7-2,TRBJ2-1,-,-,CASGSRGSSYNEQFF,TGTGCCAGCGGCAGTAGGGGGAGCTCCTACAATGAGCAGTTCTTC
17,TRBV11-2,TRBJ1-3,TRBD1,-,CASSFATTGPVGNTIYF,TGTGCCAGCAGCTTTGCGACGACAGGGCCGGTCGGAAACACCATATATTTT
15,TRBV6-5,TRBJ2-5,TRBD2,-,CASRAGLAGQETQYF,TGTGCCAGCAGGGCTGGACTAGCGGGACAAGAGACCCAGTACTTC
14,TRBV18,TRBJ1-1,-,-,CASSLGQRNTEAFF,TGTGCCAGCTCCCTCGGACAGCGGAACACTGAAGCTTTCTTT
14,TRBV6-4,TRBJ2-1,-,-,CASSDSSRSNEQFF,TGTGCCAGCAGTGACTCGAGTCGTAGCAATGAGCAGTTCTTC
12,TRBV28,TRBJ1-1,-,-,CASRPQGRPAFF,TGTGCCAGCAGACCACAGGGACGCCCAGCTTTCTTT
14,TRBV30,TRBJ1-6,TRBD1,few,CAWTSDRGRPPLHF,TGTGCCTGGACTTCGGACAGGGGGCGCCCACCCCTCCACTTT
15,TRBV27,TRBJ2-6,-,-,CASRRQAIGANVLTF,TGTGCCAGCAGACGACAGGCAATCGGGGCCAACGTCCTGACTTTC
15,TRBV5-5,TRBJ1-5,-,-,CASSLEKGVNQPQHF,TGTGCCAGCAGCCTGGAAAAGGGGGTCAATCAGCCCCAGCATTTT
14,TRBV11-2,TRBJ2-3,TRBD1,-,CASSPDRGTDTQYF,TGTGCCAGCAGCCCCGACAGGGGCACAGATACGCAGTATTTT
13,TRBV6-5,TRBJ1-2,-,-,CASSYSNGYGYTF,TGTGCCAGCAGTTACTCTAACGGCTATGGCTACACCTTC
15,TRBV4-1,TRBJ1-5,-,once,CASSLEDRLRQPQHF,TGCGCCAGCAGCCTAGAAGACAGGCTGCGACAGCCCCAGCATTTT
15,TRBV2,TRBJ2-7,TRBD1,-,CASRAGTGFVGEQYF,TGTGCCAGCAGGGCCGGGACAGGGTTCGTGGGCGAGCAGTACTTC
12,TRBV27,TRBJ1-1,-,-,CASTNHPPEAFF,TGTGCCAGCACTAACCACCCTCCTGAAGCTTTCTTT
13,TRBV5-5,TRBJ1-2,-,-,CASSLIQEYGYTF,TGTGCCAGCAGCCTTATACAGGAGTATGGCTACACCTTC
17,TRBV13,TRBJ2-3,TRBD2,-,CASSRFSGGKFTDTQYF,TGTGCCAGCAGTCGATTTAGCGGGGGCAAATTCACAGATACGCAGTATTTT
13,TRBV27,TRBJ1-1,-,-,CATRRGGNTEAFF,TGTGCCACCCGTCGCGGAGGAAACACTGAAGCTTTCTTT
13,TRBV19,TRBJ1-1,-,-,CASSMRMNTEAFF,TGTGCCAGTAGTATGCGCATGAACACTGAAGCTTTCTTT
14,TRBV4-1,TRBJ2-3,TRBD1,-,CASSPGQGEDTQYF,TGCGCCAGCAGCCCAGGACAGGGTGAAGATACGCAGTATTTT
14,TRBV6-5,TRBJ2-7,-,-,CASKQGGSLYEQYF,TGTGCCAGCAAGCAGGGGGGATCGCTCTACGAGCAGTACTTC